The clone carrying this T cell receptor (beta chain) showed up just a few times. No antigen is known for it. Researchers tagged individual cDNA molecules with unique molecular identifiers. TCRdb reprocessed the 5' RACE reads via MiXCR and lists one record per CDR3 protein. The table includes roughly 56,000 distinct CDR3 sequences, less than 10% detected once. V was pared by 0 bases and J by 4 bases, with 6 bases of the junction left unmatched. This CDR3 has 16 amino acids. The germline gives CDR1 ENHRY, CDR2 SYGVKD. The entry originates in a study of early T cells in non-severe SARS-CoV-2 infection. Study at large: Unsorted whole blood bulk RNA was sequenced, with unpaired chains.

Points from the study as a whole: Anti-spike CD8 responses were favored in VDJdb matching, and private and CD4 specificities were missed.

V and J are TRBV10-3 and TRBJ1-1, with 9 bases identical to TRBD1. The sequence derives from an adult who was a healthcare worker with PCR-confirmed SARS-CoV-2 infection or an uninfected control (not recorded which). Material: whole blood. The CDR3 sequence is CAISESDRGSGTEAFF. Here the CDR3 DNA reads TGTGCCATCAGTGAGTCCGACAGGGGGAGCGGCACTGAAGCTTTCTTT.